Below, 17 T cell receptor beta chains from the same sample are listed, as sequenced in a study of CD8 T cells in Susac syndrome. RNA in amounts of roughly 0.5 to 1 ug was reverse transcribed with random hexamers. TCRdb ran MiXCR on the immunoSEQ multiplex PCR reads and lists one entry per CDR3 protein. Found here are approximately 130,000 distinct CDR3 sequences, 94% of them singletons; the top ten hold approximately 0.1%. Sample: CD4+ T cells from PBMCs. Source of these receptors: a human donor in good health.

This clonotype was picked up one time. V and J are TRBV20-1 and TRBJ2-7; D is uncertain. Trimming removed 2 bases at V and 0 bases at J, with 2 bases between. The V gene's germline CDR1 is DFQATT and CDR2 SNEGSKA (reference sequence). The CDR3 totals 11 residues. CDR3 region: CSARLSYEQYF. Written as DNA, the CDR3 is TGCAGTGCTAGACTCTCCTACGAGCAGTACTTC.

The rearrangement links TRBV7-3 to TRBJ2-5; the D is unclear. The CDR3 loop spans 13 amino acids. From germline, CDR1 is SGHTA and CDR2 FQGTGA. Trimming left V 5 bases short and J 5 bases short, with 12 bases between. The CDR3 is CASSPPGVETQYF. The CDR3 DNA is TGTGCCAGCAGCCCCCCTGGGGTGGAGACCCAGTACTTC.

The chain recombines TRBV2 with TRBJ2-1; perhaps TRBD2 as D (6 bases). The V end was cut by 6 bases, the J end by 0 bases, with 9 bases between. The CDR3 has 14 amino acids. From germline, CDR1 is SNHLY and CDR2 FYNNEI. CDR3 protein: CASRGGNSYNEQFF. The CDR3 nucleotides read TGTGCCAGCAGGGGCGGGAACTCCTACAATGAGCAGTTCTTC.

The chain links TRBV20-1 to TRBJ2-5; possible D gene TRBD1, 6 bases. The germline V and J ends were trimmed by 4 bases and 4 bases, with 16 bases remaining between them. The CDR3 is 14 residues long. Germline CDR1 reads DFQATT; CDR2 reads SNEGSKA (reference sequence). The CDR3 sequence: CSAIQGQLGETQYF. The CDR3 coding sequence is TGCAGTGCTATCCAAGGACAGTTGGGAGAGACCCAGTACTTC.

This rearrangement joins TRBV5-1 to TRBJ2-5; TRBD2 aligns across 8 bases. J was trimmed by 0 bases and V by 4 bases; bases with no gene match: 5. The germline V gene encodes CDR1 SGHRS and CDR2 YFSETQ. This CDR3 has 15 amino acids. CDR3 residues: CASSPGGSYQETQYF. CDR3 bases: TGCGCCAGCAGCCCGGGGGGGTCGTACCAAGAGACCCAGTACTTC.

The rearrangement uses TRBV10-3 and TRBJ2-7, with D perhaps matching TRBD1 or TRBD2 (5 bases each). The CDR3 runs to 15 residues. CDR1 and CDR2 (germline): ENHRY, SYGVKD. Deletions cut 6 bases from V and 2 bases from J, with 17 bases between. The CDR3 loop reads CAISEGGEGTYEQYF. CDR3 DNA: TGTGCCATCAGCGAGGGTGGAGAGGGGACCTACGAGCAGTACTTC.

The chain is built from TRBV14 and TRBJ2-7; D is perhaps TRBD2 (5 bases). The CDR3 has 16 residues. The V end was cut by 0 bases, the J end by 3 bases, with 15 bases between. From germline, CDR1 is SGHDN and CDR2 FVKESK. The CDR3 here is CASSQEFRGQLYEQYF. CDR3 in DNA: TGTGCCAGCAGCCAAGAATTTAGAGGGCAACTCTACGAGCAGTACTTC.

In this sample, this clonotype turned up once. This chain connects TRBV5-4 to TRBJ2-3, with D hard to call. The CDR3 sequence is 12 residues long. Germline CDR1 is SGHNT and CDR2 is YYREEE (reference sequence). V was pared by 0 bases and J by 9 bases, with 8 bases between. DNA for the CDR3: TGTGCCAGCAGCTTGGAGGACGGAACGCAGTATTTT. Amino acid sequence: CASSLEDGTQYF.

V usage is TRBV20-1 and J usage is TRBJ1-2; no definite D call. Germline V lookup: CDR1 DFQATT, CDR2 SNEGSKA (reference sequence). V lost 1 base, J lost 5 bases, and 11 bases lay in between. The CDR3 contains 13 residues. This CDR3 reads CSARVAVLYGYTF. As DNA, the CDR3 is TGCAGTGCTAGAGTGGCAGTACTTTATGGCTACACCTTC.

This clonotype was picked up one time. The chain is built from TRBV20-1 and TRBJ1-5; no clear D. The CDR3 is 18 amino acids. The germline gives CDR1 DFQATT, CDR2 SNEGSKA (reference sequence). Trimming shortened V by 3 bases and J by 0 bases, and 21 bases separated the two germline ends. Here the CDR3 DNA reads TGCAGTGCTAGCGGGGAACTAAGCGATAAGGGTAGCAATCAGCCCCAGCATTTT. Translating it yields CSASGELSDKGSNQPQHF.

This chain joins TRBV5-1 and TRBJ2-3; 10 positions agree with TRBD1. Germline trimming cut 0 bases from V and 4 bases from J; bases unmatched to any gene: 2. Looked up from germline, CDR1 is SGHRS and CDR2 is YFSETQ. This CDR3 has 15 residues. The CDR3 reads CASSLGQGASDTQYF. As DNA, the CDR3 is TGCGCCAGCAGCTTGGGACAGGGGGCCTCAGATACGCAGTATTTT.

The rearrangement joins TRBV19 to TRBJ2-6; 11 bases map to TRBD2. CDR3 size: 17 residues. The V gene end was trimmed by 5 bases and the J gene end by 2 bases; junction bases not matched to a gene: 5. Per the germline V gene, CDR1 is LNHDA and CDR2 is SQIVND (reference sequence). CDR3 sequence: CASSFLAGGAGANVLTF. For the CDR3, the DNA is TGTGCCAGTAGTTTCCTAGCGGGAGGAGCTGGGGCCAACGTCCTGACTTTC.

This clonotype occurred once. The rearrangement uses TRBV12-3 or TRBV12-4 and TRBJ2-6; 7 nucleotides line up with TRBD2. The CDR3 is 16 amino acids. The V segment lost 6 bases and the J segment 0 bases; nucleotides outside the gene matches: 5. As DNA, the CDR3 is TGTGCCAGCAGCTCCGGGGGGTCCTCTGGGGCCAACGTCCTGACTTTC. Translating gives CASSSGGSSGANVLTF.

This clonotype was observed once. The genes are TRBV20-1 and TRBJ1-5; D gene ambiguous. There are 14 residues in the CDR3. Germline CDR1 and CDR2: DFQATT and SNEGSKA (reference sequence). V lost 4 bases and J 0 bases, leaving 10 bases between the germline ends. DNA of the CDR3: TGCAGTGCTAAGACACCTAATAGCAATCAGCCCCAGCATTTT. Amino acid sequence: CSAKTPNSNQPQHF.

This clonotype was detected once. The chain couples TRBV5-1 to TRBJ2-1; 13 bases match TRBD2. Germline values: CDR1 SGHRS, CDR2 YFSETQ. V was pared by 2 bases and J by 0 bases, with 5 bases of the junction left unmatched. The CDR3 runs 18 residues. CDR3 in DNA: TGCGCCAGCAGCTTCTCCCGGACTAGCGGGAGCTCCTACAATGAGCAGTTCTTC. Translating it yields CASSFSRTSGSSYNEQFF.

The chain has TRBV27 and TRBJ2-1; D is unclear. CDR3 length equals 11 residues. The germline gives CDR1 MNHEY, CDR2 SMNVEV (reference sequence). Trimming stripped 2 bases from V and 9 bases from J, with 5 bases between. The chain's CDR3 is CASSLRAEQFF. For the CDR3, the DNA is TGTGCCAGCAGTTTACGGGCTGAGCAGTTCTTC.

The CDR3 region has the DNA TGTGCCAGCTCACCACTGTCGGCCGAAAATCAGCCCCAGCATTTT. It codes for CASSPLSAENQPQHF. The chain has TRBV18 and TRBJ1-5; no firm D call. CDR3 length: 15 amino acids. V dropped 1 base and J dropped 4 bases, with 11 bases sitting between them. Per the germline V gene, CDR1 is KGHSH and CDR2 is LQKENI. The full variable domain, rest sourced from reference TRBV18 and TRBJ1-5, is NAGVMQNPRHLVRRRGQEARLRCSPMKGHSHVYWYRQLPEEGLKFMVYLQKENIIDESGMPKERFSAEFPKEGPSILRIQQVVRGDSAAYFCASSPLSAENQPQHFGDGTRLSIL.